This is a list of T cell receptor beta chains from one sample in a study of early T cells in non-severe SARS-CoV-2 infection. TCRdb redid the calling of the 5' RACE reads with MiXCR, one entry per CDR3 protein. This sample carries 50,000 to 70,000 distinct CDR3 sequences, 10% of them seen once, and the ten largest clones take more than 6.5%. Sequenced sample: whole blood. All receptors come from an adult who was a healthcare worker with PCR-confirmed SARS-CoV-2 infection or an uninfected control (not recorded which). The CDR3 runs from the conserved cysteine through the conserved F or W. Clone sizes are given selectively: once, few, many, or a class where the clone is expanded.

J gene: TRBJ2-1
CDR3 length: 15
V gene: TRBV11-2
clone size: few
CDR3 protein: CASRDQREGRNEQFF

J gene: TRBJ1-5
CDR3 length: 13
V gene: TRBV29-1
clone size: few
CDR3 protein: CSVAGQVNQPQHF

J gene: TRBJ1-6
CDR3 length: 13
V gene: TRBV14
clone size: few
CDR3 protein: CASSSGSGSPLHF

J gene: TRBJ2-3
CDR3 length: 15
V gene: TRBV9
clone size: many
CDR3 protein: CASSPREALVDTQYF

J gene: TRBJ2-4
CDR3 length: 16
V gene: TRBV10-3
clone size: few
CDR3 protein: CATGLAGGLAKNIQYF

J gene: TRBJ2-1
CDR3 length: 17
V gene: TRBV7-2
clone size: many
CDR3 protein: CASSLVREGRRDNEQFF

J gene: TRBJ1-5
CDR3 length: 15
V gene: TRBV12-3/TRBV12-4
clone size: many
CDR3 protein: CASSLLTGPEGPQHF

J gene: TRBJ2-1
CDR3 length: 15
V gene: TRBV5-4
clone size: few
CDR3 protein: CASSPPTSGRGEQFF

J gene: TRBJ2-7
CDR3 length: 16
V gene: TRBV12-3/TRBV12-4
clone size: .
CDR3 protein: CASSSPRGDGWYEQYF

J gene: TRBJ1-5
CDR3 length: 15
V gene: TRBV6-5
clone size: .
CDR3 protein: CASSSTGTANQPQHF

J gene: TRBJ1-3
CDR3 length: 15
V gene: TRBV29-1
clone size: many
CDR3 protein: CSAGNRVTSGNTIYF

J gene: TRBJ2-7
CDR3 length: 14
V gene: TRBV10-2
clone size: many
CDR3 protein: CASTSRGSGVGQYF

J gene: TRBJ2-1
CDR3 length: 16
V gene: TRBV5-6
clone size: many
CDR3 protein: CASSLTTGLAGGEQFF

J gene: TRBJ1-5
CDR3 length: 13
V gene: TRBV18
clone size: .
CDR3 protein: CASSPYRDQPQHF

J gene: TRBJ2-3
CDR3 length: 16
V gene: TRBV3-1
clone size: many
CDR3 protein: CASSRLTSGGTDTQYF

J gene: TRBJ2-5
CDR3 length: 15
V gene: TRBV18
clone size: .
CDR3 protein: CASSPRGGTQETQYF

J gene: TRBJ2-7
CDR3 length: 16
V gene: TRBV3-1
clone size: many
CDR3 protein: CASSLLGGGDSYEQYF

J gene: TRBJ2-7
CDR3 length: 14
V gene: TRBV18
clone size: many
CDR3 protein: CASSPNRAPPEQYF

J gene: TRBJ1-1
CDR3 length: 15
V gene: TRBV25-1
clone size: many
CDR3 protein: CASKSARGSYTEAFF

J gene: TRBJ2-1
CDR3 length: 15
V gene: TRBV6-1
clone size: .
CDR3 protein: CASSVRSYPYNEQFF

J gene: TRBJ2-1
CDR3 length: 15
V gene: TRBV30
clone size: .
CDR3 protein: CAWNMGLSSYNEQFF

J gene: TRBJ2-5
CDR3 length: 13
V gene: TRBV29-1
clone size: .
CDR3 protein: CSVLRDFQETQYF

J gene: TRBJ1-1
CDR3 length: 13
V gene: TRBV5-1
clone size: many
CDR3 protein: CASTLLWGQGAFF

J gene: TRBJ1-2
CDR3 length: 13
V gene: TRBV7-8
clone size: .
CDR3 protein: CASRPRGFYGYTF

J gene: TRBJ2-1
CDR3 length: 15
V gene: TRBV9
clone size: few
CDR3 protein: CASSVATGFGDEQFF

J gene: TRBJ2-7
CDR3 length: 13
V gene: TRBV19
clone size: many
CDR3 protein: CASSIDGENEQYF

J gene: TRBJ1-3
CDR3 length: 18
V gene: TRBV3-1
clone size: few
CDR3 protein: CASSQDYGTGGSGNTIYF

J gene: TRBJ2-3
CDR3 length: 14
V gene: TRBV5-1
clone size: few
CDR3 protein: CASSFRRRTDTQYF

J gene: TRBJ2-3
CDR3 length: 15
V gene: TRBV27
clone size: few
CDR3 protein: CASSFRDPFTDTQYF

J gene: TRBJ2-1
CDR3 length: 16
V gene: TRBV10-1
clone size: .
CDR3 protein: CASSEVPLAGEDEQFF

J gene: TRBJ1-1
CDR3 length: 15
V gene: TRBV9
clone size: many
CDR3 protein: CASSPITGVRTEAFF

J gene: TRBJ2-7
CDR3 length: 14
V gene: TRBV5-1
clone size: few
CDR3 protein: CASMNPAGANEQYF

J gene: TRBJ2-1
CDR3 length: 16
V gene: TRBV7-2
clone size: many
CDR3 protein: CASSSLGTGSYNEQFF

J gene: TRBJ1-2
CDR3 length: 13
V gene: TRBV3-1
clone size: many
CDR3 protein: CASSLDRPYGYTF

J gene: TRBJ1-1
CDR3 length: 15
V gene: TRBV5-8
clone size: .
CDR3 protein: CASSLVGQGQTEAFF

J gene: TRBJ1-2
CDR3 length: 15
V gene: TRBV11-2
clone size: few
CDR3 protein: CASSSYREEGYGYTF

J gene: TRBJ2-7
CDR3 length: 14
V gene: TRBV7-3
clone size: .
CDR3 protein: CASSAGSGTHEQYF

J gene: TRBJ2-4
CDR3 length: 16
V gene: TRBV7-9
clone size: many
CDR3 protein: CASSLAAGGPENIQYF

J gene: TRBJ2-7
CDR3 length: 13
V gene: TRBV2
clone size: many
CDR3 protein: CASSILRSYEQYF

J gene: TRBJ2-6
CDR3 length: 14
V gene: TRBV7-6
clone size: many
CDR3 protein: CASSRDHGANVLTF

J gene: TRBJ1-5
CDR3 length: 15
V gene: TRBV9
clone size: few
CDR3 protein: CASGQGTGGGQPQHF

J gene: TRBJ2-1
CDR3 length: 9
V gene: TRBV29-1
clone size: many
CDR3 protein: CSVGWDGFF

J gene: TRBJ2-1
CDR3 length: 20
V gene: TRBV6-6
clone size: few
CDR3 protein: CASSSEDSGGSLSSYNEQFF

J gene: TRBJ1-1
CDR3 length: 13
V gene: TRBV7-2
clone size: .
CDR3 protein: CASSPLQWGAAFF

J gene: TRBJ1-5
CDR3 length: 14
V gene: TRBV6-6
clone size: few
CDR3 protein: CASSPGRDNQPQHF

J gene: TRBJ2-1
CDR3 length: 15
V gene: TRBV7-2
clone size: few
CDR3 protein: CASSLVVKTYNEQFF

J gene: TRBJ2-1
CDR3 length: 13
V gene: TRBV27
clone size: many
CDR3 protein: CASSFGTAGKQFF

J gene: TRBJ2-1
CDR3 length: 13
V gene: TRBV7-9
clone size: many
CDR3 protein: CASSEGANNEQFF

J gene: TRBJ2-2
CDR3 length: 14
V gene: TRBV20-1
clone size: many
CDR3 protein: CSARTEGNTGELFF

J gene: TRBJ1-1
CDR3 length: 14
V gene: TRBV7-3
clone size: many
CDR3 protein: CASSLTGGYTEAFF

J gene: TRBJ2-7
CDR3 length: 13
V gene: TRBV7-2
clone size: .
CDR3 protein: CASSRRTGYEQYF

J gene: TRBJ2-2
CDR3 length: 19
V gene: TRBV20-1
clone size: many
CDR3 protein: CSARDLRGAGGPGTGELFF

J gene: TRBJ2-7
CDR3 length: 16
V gene: TRBV11-1
clone size: many
CDR3 protein: CASSLVSAASSYEQYF

J gene: TRBJ2-3
CDR3 length: 15
V gene: TRBV27
clone size: many
CDR3 protein: CASSLTDPSTDTQYF

J gene: TRBJ2-1
CDR3 length: 13
V gene: TRBV3-1
clone size: few
CDR3 protein: CASSYTSGRGEFF